Listed here are 17 T cell receptor beta chains from one sample, sequenced in a study of T cells after yellow fever vaccination. TCRdb analysed the 5' RACE reads with MiXCR anew, one entry per CDR3 protein. The repertoire consists of roughly 400,000 distinct CDR3 sequences, with roughly 20% occurring once and the leading ten covering 18%. This specimen was PBMCs, taken before the yellow fever booster vaccination. The source is a young man who received the YFV17D yellow fever vaccine.

The sample holds a few counts of this clonotype. The chain employs TRBV7-8 and TRBJ2-7; a weak D match, TRBD1 (6 bases). The CDR3 spans 16 residues. Trimming removed 5 bases at V and 0 bases at J, with 17 bases between. Germline values: CDR1 SGHVS, CDR2 FQNEAQ. CDR3 coding DNA: TGTGCCAGCAGCAAAGGGGCCAGGGGATTCTCCTACGAGCAGTACGTC. Its translation is CASSKGARGFSYEQYV.

The gene calls are TRBV4-2 and TRBJ1-6, with D possibly TRBD1 on 5 matching bases. V lost 0 bases to trimming and J lost 4 bases, with 13 bases between them. CDR3 length: 17 amino acids. Looked up from germline, CDR1 is LGHNA and CDR2 is YNFKEQ. The CDR3 reads CASSQESGGGYNSPLHF. The CDR3, as DNA: TGTGCCAGCAGCCAAGAATCCGGGGGTGGGTATAATTCACCCCTCCACTTT.

This clonotype was counted many times. The J gene is TRBJ1-1, the V gene TRBV5-4; D not certain. The CDR3 loop spans 12 amino acids. V dropped 0 bases and J dropped 6 bases, with 6 bases sitting between them. Looked up from germline, CDR1 is SGHNT and CDR2 is YYREEE (reference sequence). CDR3 region: CASSLVGSEAFF. The DNA for the CDR3 is TGTGCCAGCAGCTTGGTGGGGTCTGAAGCTTTCTTT.

In this sample, this clonotype turned up a few times. The chain joins TRBV5-6 to TRBJ2-3, with 10 positions matching TRBD2. CDR1 and CDR2 from the germline V gene are SGHDT and YYEEEE. There are 15 residues in the CDR3. The V and J ends lost 5 bases and 0 bases, in that order; junction bases with no gene match: 3. This chain's CDR3 is CASRIAGGSTDTQYF. CDR3 DNA sequence: TGTGCCAGCAGAATAGCGGGGGGCAGCACAGATACGCAGTATTTT.

This rearrangement joins TRBV10-3 to TRBJ2-1; D gene unclear. CDR3 length: 14 residues. Germline V gene lookup returns CDR1 ENHRY and CDR2 SYGVKD. V gave up 0 bases and J gave up 8 bases, with 11 bases separating them. The CDR3 region is CAISESRSWDEQFF. DNA of the CDR3: TGTGCCATCAGTGAGTCGCGTAGTTGGGATGAGCAGTTCTTC.

The chain combines TRBV20-1 with TRBJ1-1, with D hard to call. Germline CDR1 and CDR2: DFQATT and SNEGSKA (reference sequence). CDR3 length: 14 residues. V lost 4 bases and J 1 base, leaving 13 bases between the germline ends. The CDR3 here is CSATQPHGNTEAFF. CDR3 nucleotides: TGCAGTGCTACTCAGCCCCACGGGAACACTGAAGCTTTCTTT.

This clonotype was picked up many times. The chain has TRBV29-1 and TRBJ2-7, with D maybe TRBD2 (6 bases). The CDR3 is 15 amino acids. Deletions cut 0 bases from V and 0 bases from J, with 12 bases between. Germline CDR1 SQVTM, CDR2 ANQGSEA. Here the CDR3 DNA reads TGCAGCGTTGAAGATGGAGGGGAAAGCTCCTACGAGCAGTACTTC. Its translation: CSVEDGGESSYEQYF.

This sequence joins TRBV10-1 and TRBJ1-4; D remains ambiguous. The V end was cut by 2 bases, the J end by 6 bases, with 13 bases between. This CDR3 contains 15 residues. CDR1 and CDR2 from the germline V gene are WNHNN and SYGVQD (reference sequence). The CDR3 DNA reads TGCGCCAGCAGTGAGGGCTTTTGGTGCGATGAAAAACTGTTTTTT. This codes for CASSEGFWCDEKLFF.

This clonotype was observed a few times. V usage is TRBV29-1 and J usage is TRBJ2-3; 7 nucleotides match TRBD1. V lost 5 bases to trimming and J lost 10 bases; unmatched junction nucleotides: 3. The germline V gene has CDR1 SQVTM and CDR2 ANQGSEA. The CDR3 has 10 residues. The CDR3 region has the DNA TGCAGCGTTACAGGGGAGCCGCAGTATTTT. Its translation is CSVTGEPQYF.

In DNA, the CDR3 is TGTGCCAGCAGCTTAGGCCCGGGGGACACTGAAGCTTTCTTT. Its translation is CASSLGPGDTEAFF. The chain carries TRBV7-2 and TRBJ1-1; possibly TRBD1 for D (5 bases). CDR1 is SGHTA, CDR2 FQGNSA, per germline. This CDR3 region has 14 residues. Trimming shortened V by 1 base and J by 3 bases, and 9 bases separated the two germline ends.

This clonotype was recorded only once. The chain carries TRBV11-1 and TRBJ1-1; 7 bases fit TRBD1. The V segment lost 0 bases and the J segment 5 bases; nucleotides outside the gene matches: 3. CDR1 and CDR2 from the germline V gene are SGHAT and FQDESV (reference sequence). The CDR3 is made up of 14 amino acids. CDR3 in DNA: TGTGCCAGCAGCTTAGCCGGGGACAGAACTGAAGCTTTCTTT. This sequence encodes CASSLAGDRTEAFF.

The rearrangement joins TRBV7-2 to TRBJ2-6; D may be TRBD2 (5 bases). The germline CDR1 and CDR2 sequences are SGHTA and FQGNSA. CDR3 size: 16 residues. Between the trimmed V and J ends, which lost 4 bases and 2 bases, there was a span of 12 bases. The CDR3 DNA reads as TGTGCCAGCAGCTCGGGGTGGCTTGCTGGGGCCAACGTCCTGACTTTC. This translates into CASSSGWLAGANVLTF.

This clonotype was counted only a few times. The chain is built from TRBV19 and TRBJ1-5; D possibly corresponds to TRBD1 (6 bases). The V end was cut by 7 bases, the J end by 2 bases, with 15 bases between. This CDR3 is built from 15 residues. Germline V gene sequence: CDR1 LNHDA, CDR2 SQIVND (reference sequence). The CDR3 is CASTGTGGRNQPQHF. The CDR3 DNA reads as TGTGCCAGTACCGGCACGGGGGGCCGCAATCAGCCCCAGCATTTT.

The table lists this clonotype with many counts. The chain recombines TRBV20-1 with TRBJ1-1; TRBD1 might be the D (5 bases). The CDR3 runs to 12 residues. Germline V gene sequence: CDR1 DFQATT, CDR2 SNEGSKA (reference sequence). CDR3: CRVGTPEGEAFF. DNA of the CDR3: TGCAGGGTTGGGACTCCCGAGGGGGAAGCTTTCTTT.

Ten or more counts support this clonotype. This chain joins TRBV5-1 and TRBJ2-3, with 11 positions matching TRBD1. This CDR3 is built from 15 residues. V lost 0 bases and J lost 4; bases outside the gene matches: 1. The germline CDR1 and CDR2 sequences are SGHRS and YFSETQ. CDR3 in amino acids: CASSLEGQGADTQYF. The CDR3 DNA reads as TGCGCCAGCAGCTTGGAGGGACAGGGGGCAGATACGCAGTATTTT. Together with reference TRBV5-1 and TRBJ2-3, the CDR3 gives the full variable domain: KAGVTQTPRYLIKTRGQQVTLSCSPISGHRSVSWYQQTPGQGLQFLFEYFSETQRNKGNFPGRFSGRQFSNSRSEMNVSTLELGDSALYLCASSLEGQGADTQYFGPGTRLTVL.

This clonotype was detected a few times. The chain is built from TRBV10-3 and TRBJ1-6, with D unresolved. Germline V gene sequence: CDR1 ENHRY, CDR2 SYGVKD. V gave up 0 bases and J gave up 3 bases, with 6 bases separating them. This CDR3 has 15 residues. The chain's CDR3 is CAISESASYNSPLHF. CDR3 nucleotides: TGTGCCATCAGTGAGTCAGCGAGCTATAATTCACCCCTCCACTTT.

This clonotype showed up just a few times. The genes are TRBV5-1 and TRBJ2-3; D is perhaps TRBD2 (5 bases). Deletions cut 4 bases from V and 3 bases from J, with 12 bases between. This CDR3 is 14 amino acids long. Looked up from germline, CDR1 is SGHRS and CDR2 is YFSETQ. The CDR3 is CASSPSLGTDTQYF. CDR3 nucleotide sequence: TGCGCCAGCAGCCCTAGCTTAGGGACAGATACGCAGTATTTT.